This T cell receptor beta chain was identified during a study of T cell responses to AZD1222 COVID-19 vaccine. Study results and caveats: Unmutated variant regions are reportedly the target of nearly half of TCRs that are spike-specific. Among the donors, most were white British and more were female, and clonal diversity was possibly underestimated.

Note on this clone: Its target is unknown.

Germline V gives CDR1 LGHDT, CDR2 YNNKEL (reference sequence). CDR3 length: 14 amino acids. Unmatched junction bases numbered 5, after V lost 3 bases and J lost 4 bases. TCRdb's table, derived via immunoSEQ multiplex PCR, lists solely in-frame clones and lacks some. This table has roughly 120,000 clones, approximately 85% appearing once. The genes are TRBV3-1 (or the pseudogene TRBV3-2) and TRBJ1-2; 7 nucleotides agree with TRBD1. The clonotype comes from an adult in good health. The sample was peripheral blood, taken on day 0 of AZD1222 vaccination. The DNA of the CDR3 is TGTGCCAGCAGCCAGGTATCAGGGGGCTATGGCTACACCTTC. Translating gives CASSQVSGGYGYTF.